Each of the 9 T cell receptor beta chains below was sequenced from the same sample in a study of blood T cell repertoires in COVID-19. Here immunoSEQ multiplex PCR was the method, and the copy in TCRdb shows in-frame clones only, minus some. The data hold 120,000 or so clones, with 80% to 85% observed a single time. The sequenced sample consisted of peripheral blood. The receptors derive from a woman between 50 and 59 years old with acute or convalescent COVID-19.

DNA for the CDR3: TGTGCCAGCAGCACGGGACAGGGTTACTCACCCCTCCACTTT. Protein sequence: CASSTGQGYSPLHF. The chain links TRBV28 to TRBJ1-6; 9 nucleotides agree with TRBD1. Per germline, CDR1 MDHEN and CDR2 SYDVKM. This CDR3 is 14 amino acids long. Trimming cost V 6 bases and J 10 bases; bases outside gene matches: 7.

The rearrangement uses TRBV2 and TRBJ1-2, with 7 bases fitting TRBD1. Germline-derived CDR1 and CDR2 are SNHLY and FYNNEI. J gave up 2 bases and V 4 bases, and 4 bases lay outside the gene matches. CDR3 length equals 14 residues. CDR3 loop: CASSGAGGNYGYTF. The CDR3 DNA reads as TGTGCCAGCAGTGGGGCAGGGGGGAACTATGGCTACACCTTC.

The chain links TRBV28 to TRBJ2-5; tentative D call: TRBD2 (5 bases). This CDR3 has 13 residues. V lost 6 bases and J 1 base, leaving 9 bases between the germline ends. Germline loops: CDR1 MDHEN, CDR2 SYDVKM. CDR3: CASRRGIQETQYF. The CDR3, as DNA: TGTGCCAGCAGGCGAGGGATCCAAGAGACCCAGTACTTC.

This chain links TRBV28 with TRBJ1-5; TRBD1 agrees at 8 bases. The CDR3 consists of 14 residues. Trimming took 6 bases from V and 6 from J; bases not matched to a gene: 7. Germline values: CDR1 MDHEN, CDR2 SYDVKM. The CDR3, as DNA: TGTGCCAGCAGATCTCAGGGGGCCATTCAGCCCCAGCATTTT. This translates into CASRSQGAIQPQHF.

The chain carries TRBV19 and TRBJ1-5; 8 bases are shared with TRBD1. Per the germline V gene, CDR1 is LNHDA and CDR2 is SQIVND (reference sequence). The CDR3 sequence is 15 residues long. With 7 bases clipped from V and 6 bases from J, the junction kept 11 bases outside the gene matches. This CDR3 reads CASIPGQGWVQPQHF. The CDR3 DNA reads as TGTGCCAGTATCCCAGGACAGGGATGGGTTCAGCCCCAGCATTTT.

This clone turned up a few times. CDR3 sequence (DNA): TGTGCCAGCAGGTTAGGTACTATTGGCTACACCTTC. Its protein product is CASRLGTIGYTF. This chain uses TRBV2 with TRBJ1-2; the D is unclear. The CDR3 has 12 residues. V lost 6 bases and J lost 7, with 12 bases in between. Germline-derived CDR1 and CDR2 are SNHLY and FYNNEI.

V is TRBV7-2 and J is TRBJ1-3; the D gene is possibly TRBD1 (6 bases). The V end was cut by 0 bases, the J end by 2 bases, with 14 bases between. Germline V CDR1 and CDR2: SGHTA, FQGNSA. This CDR3 region has 17 residues. This CDR3 is CASSLAHSGTPGNTIYF. The CDR3 DNA is TGTGCCAGCAGCTTAGCCCATTCCGGGACACCTGGAAACACCATATATTTT.

This clone was counted only a few times. The V call is TRBV3-1 (or the pseudogene TRBV3-2), the J call TRBJ2-5; 8 bases agree with TRBD1. Germline CDR1 reads LGHDT; CDR2 reads YNNKEL (reference sequence). Unmatched junction bases numbered 8, after V lost 4 bases and J lost 4 bases. CDR3 length: 15 amino acids. Written as DNA, the CDR3 is TGTGCCAGCAGCCCCCCAGGGACAGGCGGAGAGACCCAGTACTTC. It specifies CASSPPGTGGETQYF.

The chain couples TRBV7-9 to TRBJ1-1; a possible D gene is TRBD1 (6 bases). CDR3 size: 13 residues. V lost 7 bases, J lost 3 bases, and 12 bases lay in between. Germline V lookup: CDR1 SEHNR, CDR2 FQNEAQ (reference sequence). The DNA for the CDR3 is TGTGCCAGCACCCTAACAGGGTACACTGAAGCTTTCTTT. Translation gives CASTLTGYTEAFF.